This TCR beta chain was identified during a study of blood T cell repertoires in COVID-19. Whole-study context: PBMCs, B-cell-depleted T cells, or T cells were the source of the cDNA or gDNA that made up the material.

As handled by the study authors: Nucleated cell number was recorded as an estimate derived from reference gene primer amplification. Here immunoSEQ multiplex PCR was the method, and the copy in TCRdb shows in-frame clones only, minus some. V, J and clone size derive from that table, while D and trimming were established from the DNA sequence. The sample gives about 260,000 clones, about 85% of which show up once; roughly 2% is in the top ten. The sequence was obtained from a woman between 50 and 59 years old who had recovered from COVID-19. Sequencing used peripheral blood.

The CDR3 here is CASSGQGLKGETQYF. DNA of the CDR3: TGTGCCAGCAGCGGTCAGGGGCTTAAGGGAGAGACCCAGTACTTC. The genes are TRBV11-2 and TRBJ2-5; a possible D gene is TRBD1 (6 bases). The CDR3 extends over 15 amino acids. Germline lookup yields CDR1 SGHAT and CDR2 FQNNGV. The V end lost 5 bases, the J end lost 4 bases, and 17 bases lay between the germline ends.